Below, 26 T cell receptor beta chains from the same sample are listed, as sequenced in a study of blood T cells in healthy people across ages. A sample-barcoded 5' primer and a J-beta primer mix were used in a second PCR of about 7 to 11 cycles. TCRdb reanalysed the 5' RACE reads using MiXCR and keeps one entry per CDR3 protein. The sample lists around 1.5 million distinct CDR3 sequences; roughly a third were seen once. Sequencing was carried out using blood. Receptors originate from a woman in her thirties in good health.

This clonotype was observed a few times. V usage is TRBV12-3 or TRBV12-4 and J usage is TRBJ2-5; 10 positions match TRBD1. The DNA end is more similar to TRBJ2-7, so the J call may be wrong. The CDR3 loop spans 14 amino acids. CDR3 in DNA: TGTGCCAGCAGCTCTGACAGGGGGCTCAACGAGCAGTACTTC. It translates to CASSSDRGLNEQYF.

This clonotype occurred a few times. J is TRBJ2-3 and V is TRBV28; D remains ambiguous. V was pared by 6 bases and J by 2 bases, with 15 bases between. The germline CDR1 and CDR2 sequences are MDHEN and SYDVKM. This CDR3 comprises 15 residues. CDR3 in DNA: TGTGCCAGCAGCCTCGGTGGACGGCTCACAGATACGCAGTATTTT. Encoded protein: CASSLGGRLTDTQYF. Full variable domain (remainder filled in from reference TRBV28 and TRBJ2-3): DVKVTQSSRYLVKRTGEKVFLECVQDMDHENMFWYRQDPGLGLRLIYFSYDVKMKEKGDIPEGYSVSREKKERFSLILESASTNQTSMYLCASSLGGRLTDTQYFGPGTRLTVL.

This clonotype occurred a few times. V and J are TRBV2 and TRBJ2-5; D is perhaps TRBD2 (5 bases). V lost 2 bases and J lost 7, with 11 bases in between. The CDR3 has 13 amino acids. CDR1 is SNHLY and CDR2 is FYNNEI in the germline V gene. CDR3 sequence: CASSESDRGTQYF. The CDR3 coding sequence is TGTGCCAGCAGTGAAAGTGATCGGGGGACCCAGTACTTC.

The chain uses TRBV18 and TRBJ1-2; D might be TRBD1 (5 bases). Germline V lookup: CDR1 KGHSH, CDR2 LQKENI. V lost 6 bases and J lost 0, with 17 bases in between. The CDR3 runs to 16 residues. This chain's CDR3 is CASSLENRLANYGYTF. The CDR3 nucleotides read TGTGCCAGCTCGCTGGAAAACAGGTTGGCTAACTATGGCTACACCTTC.

A single count supports this clonotype. The chain recombines TRBV9 with TRBJ2-5; TRBD1 agrees at 7 bases. V trimming: 0 bases; J trimming: 5 bases; junction bases outside the gene matches: 13. CDR1 is SGDLS, CDR2 YYNGEE, per germline. The CDR3 length is 17 residues. The CDR3 sequence: CASSVAEGVGTEETQYF. CDR3 bases: TGTGCCAGCAGCGTAGCTGAAGGAGTCGGGACAGAGGAGACCCAGTACTTC.

The chain uses TRBV19 and TRBJ2-5; possibly TRBD1 or TRBD2 for D (5 bases each). V was pared by 5 bases and J by 7 bases, with 20 bases between. Germline V gene data show CDR1 as LNHDA and CDR2 as SQIVND (reference sequence). This CDR3 comprises 15 residues. CDR3 sequence (DNA): TGTGCCAGTAGTGAAACGCAGGGCCCCCGGGGGACCCAGTACTTC. Amino acids: CASSETQGPRGTQYF.

The chain links TRBV15 to TRBJ2-7, with D perhaps being TRBD1 or TRBD2 (5 bases each). Germline V lookup: CDR1 LNHNV, CDR2 YYDKDF (reference sequence). The CDR3 is 13 amino acids. V lost 5 bases to trimming and J lost 6 bases, with 14 bases between them. As DNA, the CDR3 is TGTGCCACCAGCCTGACAGTCCGGGGCGAGCAGTACTTC. As protein: CATSLTVRGEQYF. Full variable domain (rest looked up from reference TRBV15 and TRBJ2-7): DAMVIQNPRYQVTQFGKPVTLSCSQTLNHNVMYWYQQKSSQAPKLLFHYYDKDFNNEADTPDNFQSRRPNTSFCFLDIRSPGLGDTAMYLCATSLTVRGEQYFGPGTRLTVT.

This clonotype has just a few counts. The chain couples TRBV7-3 to TRBJ2-1; D call uncertain. In germline, CDR1 is SGHTA, CDR2 FQGTGA. V lost 0 bases and J lost 7, with 4 bases in between. This CDR3 contains 12 residues. The CDR3: CASSLTANEQFF. The CDR3 nucleotides are TGTGCCAGCAGCTTAACGGCAAATGAGCAGTTCTTC.

The rearrangement links TRBV7-9 to TRBJ1-2; maybe TRBD1 (5 bases). In germline, CDR1 is SEHNR, CDR2 FQNEAQ (reference sequence). This CDR3 has 14 residues. Trimming pared 8 bases from V and 5 bases from J, leaving 18 bases between. DNA of the CDR3: TGTGCCAGCGGCCCACGGGGGACCTTTTATGGCTACACCTTC. Translated, it gives CASGPRGTFYGYTF.

The V call is TRBV24-1, the J call TRBJ2-3; D perhaps matches TRBD1 (5 bases). The germline gives CDR1 KGHDR, CDR2 SFDVKD. Trimming cost V 4 bases and J 6 bases, with 19 bases left between them. The CDR3 has 16 amino acids. The CDR3 is CATSDRTRAAADTQYF. As DNA, the CDR3 is TGTGCCACCAGTGACCGGACAAGAGCAGCAGCGGATACGCAGTATTTT.

This clonotype has just a few counts. The CDR3 DNA reads as TGTGCCATCAGTGGGTCAGAGAACACCGGGGAGCTGTTTTTT. This encodes CAISGSENTGELFF. The genes are TRBV10-3 and TRBJ2-2, with unresolved D. V was trimmed by 4 bases and J by 1 base, leaving 7 bases between them. The CDR3 contains 14 residues. Germline loops: CDR1 ENHRY, CDR2 SYGVKD.

Here the CDR3 DNA reads TGCAGTGCTGCAAGCGGACTAGCGGGTCCCTGGGATGAGCAGTTCTTC. Its protein product is CSAASGLAGPWDEQFF. The rearrangement joins TRBV20-1 to TRBJ2-1; 11 bases match TRBD2. Germline V CDR1 and CDR2: DFQATT, SNEGSKA (reference sequence). The CDR3 length is 16 residues. The trim removed 5 bases at V and 8 bases at J, leaving 14 bases unmatched.

With regard to this clonotype: A much more abundant neighbour one base away suggests this may be a read error. The V call is TRBV12-3 or TRBV12-4, the J call TRBJ2-3; D possibly corresponds to TRBD2 (5 bases). V gave up 3 bases and J gave up 10 bases, with 11 bases separating them. This CDR3 is built from 12 residues. CDR3 residues: CASSFNGDAQYF. The DNA of the CDR3 is TGTGCCAGCAGTTTTAACGGGGATGCGCAGTATTTT.

The chain recombines TRBV27 with TRBJ2-3; 13 nucleotides line up with TRBD2. This CDR3 is built from 16 residues. CDR1 is MNHEY, CDR2 SMNVEV, per germline (reference sequence). Trimming took 4 bases from V and 9 from J; bases not matched to a gene: 10. Here the CDR3 DNA reads TGTGCCAGCAGTTACCAGGGGACTAGCGGGAAAATAACGCAGTATTTT. Amino acid sequence: CASSYQGTSGKITQYF.

J is TRBJ2-1 and V is TRBV28; TRBD2 matches at 7 bases. The CDR3 consists of 15 residues. V was pared by 7 bases and J by 6 bases, with 12 bases of the junction left unmatched. The germline V gene encodes CDR1 MDHEN and CDR2 SYDVKM. As DNA, the CDR3 is TGTGCCAGCACCCGACGAGGCGGGAGCCCCAATGAGCAGTTCTTC. Translating it yields CASTRRGGSPNEQFF.

The rearrangement uses TRBV28 and TRBJ2-7, with D possibly TRBD2 on 6 matching bases. The V gene's germline CDR1 is MDHEN and CDR2 SYDVKM. The CDR3 runs 15 residues. The V gene lost 4 bases and the J gene lost 2 bases, with 15 bases spanning the gap. The chain's CDR3 is CASSSPAGSTYEQYF. CDR3 nucleotide sequence: TGTGCCAGCAGTTCCCCTGCGGGAAGCACCTACGAGCAGTACTTC.

CDR3 bases: TGCAGTGCGAAGCCCGGGACTAGTAAAGGGAGCGAGCAGTTCTTC. Translated: CSAKPGTSKGSEQFF. The chain combines TRBV20-1 with TRBJ2-1; 8 positions match TRBD2. The J segment lost 10 bases and the V segment lost 6 bases, leaving 17 bases of the junction unmatched. Germline-derived CDR1 and CDR2 are DFQATT and SNEGSKA (reference sequence). This CDR3 contains 15 residues.

Points on this clonotype: One junction end disagrees with the germline gene, perhaps due to a read error. The chain links TRBV24-1 to TRBJ2-5, with a possible D match to TRBD2 (6 bases). The CDR3 totals 14 residues. The germline CDR1 and CDR2 sequences are KGHDR and SFDVKD. The CDR3 nucleotides read TGCGCCACCGCGACTAGGGACCCCCAAGAGACCCAGTACTTC. It yields the protein CATATRDPQETQYF.

This chain connects TRBV4-1 to TRBJ2-5; D is undetermined. This CDR3 spans 14 amino acids. Trimming removed 2 bases at V and 2 bases at J, with 9 bases between. Germline V gene lookup returns CDR1 MGHRA and CDR2 YSYEKL. The CDR3 reads CASSQSLLQETQYF. CDR3 DNA: TGCGCCAGCAGCCAATCACTCCTACAAGAGACCCAGTACTTC.

This clonotype showed up just a few times. The chain uses TRBV10-3 and TRBJ1-5; no reliable D call. V gave up 9 bases and J gave up 3 bases, with 21 bases separating them. The germline V gene has CDR1 ENHRY and CDR2 SYGVKD. This CDR3 is 16 amino acids long. The CDR3 DNA follows: TGTGCCATGAAATACCGGGCCATACCTCTCAATCAGCCCCAGCATTTT. It is translated as CAMKYRAIPLNQPQHF.

This chain joins TRBV7-9 and TRBJ2-5; no clear D. The germline V gene encodes CDR1 SEHNR and CDR2 FQNEAQ (reference sequence). V lost 3 bases and J lost 4, with 15 bases in between. The CDR3 runs to 15 residues. The CDR3 coding sequence is TGTGCCAGCAGCTTTCCACCTACCGCCTCAGAGACCCAGTACTTC. Translation: CASSFPPTASETQYF.

The chain couples TRBV10-3 to TRBJ2-3; D is unclear. Germline-derived CDR1 and CDR2 are ENHRY and SYGVKD. With 2 bases removed from V and 2 bases from J, the gap between germline ends came to 11 bases. The CDR3 runs to 15 residues. The DNA of the CDR3 is TGTGCCATCAGTGAGCCGGGCAGAGACACAGATACGCAGTATTTT. It is translated as CAISEPGRDTDTQYF.

The table lists this clonotype with a count of one. The chain is built from TRBV6-4 and TRBJ1-2, with 7 bases fitting TRBD1. Trimming removed 5 bases from V and 8 bases from J; junction bases left unmatched: 8. There are 13 residues in the CDR3. Germline V lookup: CDR1 MRHNA, CDR2 SNTAGT. CDR3 amino acids: CASSLTGLQGYTF. The CDR3 region has the DNA TGTGCCAGCAGTTTGACAGGGTTACAAGGCTACACCTTC.

The genes are TRBV6-2 or TRBV6-3 and TRBJ2-7; D uncertain. The CDR3 runs 11 residues. Germline V gives CDR1 MNHEY, CDR2 SVGEGT. V was pared by 6 bases and J by 5 bases, with 8 bases between. CDR3 amino acids: CASSRHDEQYF. CDR3 DNA: TGTGCCAGCAGCAGACATGACGAGCAGTACTTC.

This chain joins TRBV7-6 and TRBJ2-1; 9 nucleotides match TRBD1. The CDR3 runs 15 residues. The J segment lost 10 bases and the V segment lost 5 bases, leaving 12 bases of the junction unmatched. Germline CDR1 reads SGHVS; CDR2 reads FNYEAQ. CDR3 sequence: CASSPRQGGSLEQFF. In DNA form, the CDR3 reads TGTGCCAGCAGCCCTCGACAGGGGGGTTCGTTAGAGCAGTTCTTC.

This clonotype was recorded a few times. The rearrangement uses TRBV12-3 or TRBV12-4 and TRBJ2-1, with D possibly TRBD1 on 6 matching bases. The CDR3 length is 14 residues. V was shortened by 4 bases and J by 11 bases, with 18 bases between the two germline ends. CDR3 nucleotides: TGTGCCAGCAGTTGGGGGCTAGCATTCGACCAGCAGTTCTTC. Translating gives CASSWGLAFDQQFF.